This TCR beta chain was recorded in a study of siplizumab effects on memory and regulatory T cells. Points from the study as a whole: The diversity of naive T cells seemed greater than that of memory cells, and their alloresponse contribution seemed major. Most proliferating CD4+ or CD8+ clones, roughly 75-96%, had no naive or memory assignment. The mapping of alloreactive clones to unstimulated subsets covered only a minor fraction of them.

V dropped 3 bases and J dropped 8; count of bases not matched to a gene: 9. Germline V gives CDR1 MDHEN, CDR2 SYDVKM. This CDR3 is 14 amino acids long. On this clone itself: As yet, its antigen is unknown.

Assays covered 85,000 to 100,000 TCR templates per sample. Sequencing was performed with immunoSEQ multiplex PCR; in TCRdb, only in-frame clones are kept and a portion is missing. The sample yields tens of thousands of clones, 95% to 97% seen once. Sequencing input: naive CD4+ T cells sorted from blood. This clonotype originated in a human donor in good health. The rearrangement uses TRBV28 and TRBJ1-1; 7 nucleotides match TRBD1. The CDR3 nucleotides are TGTGCCAGCAGTTTCCGGCGGACAGGCGGAGAAGCTTTCTTT. Translating it yields CASSFRRTGGEAFF.